The sequence of this T cell receptor beta chain was determined in a study of cytomegalovirus exposure and HLA in healthy donors. This clone was seen only a few times. Germline V CDR1 and CDR2: SGHNT, YYREEE (reference sequence). V lost 4 bases and J lost 8, with 19 bases in between. CDR3 length equals 15 residues. PCR was performed using 60 Vbeta and 13 Jbeta primers. Profiled with immunoSEQ multiplex PCR; TCRdb holds only in-frame clones, not every one. The sample has some 180,000 clones, about 70% seen once. This clonotype originated in a woman aged 30 to 39 in good health and CMV-seronegative. This rearrangement joins TRBV5-4 to TRBJ2-1, with a weak D call TRBD1 (5 bases). The sequenced sample consisted of PBMCs. The CDR3 loop is CASSPAGNSRDEQFF. CDR3 bases: TGTGCCAGCAGCCCTGCAGGGAATTCTAGGGATGAGCAGTTCTTC. The whole variable domain, remainder taken from reference TRBV5-4 and TRBJ2-1, is ETGVTQSPTHLIKTRGQQVTLRCSSQSGHNTVSWYQQALGQGPQFIFQYYREEENGRGNFPPRFSGLQFPNYSSELNVNALELDDSALYLCASSPAGNSRDEQFFGPGTRLTVL.